The sequence of this T cell receptor beta chain was determined in a study of glioma-infiltrating T cells after dendritic cell vaccination. Time point denoted: after dendritic cell vaccination, including at tumor progression/relapse. Findings and caveats of the study: Estimated pretreatment TIL content predicted outcome after dendritic cell vaccination. Survival was not directly related to TCR clonality in these patients.

Note on this clone: Its antigen is unknown.

Assay used: immunoSEQ multiplex PCR; TCRdb lists only in-frame clones, some missing. The sample contains 85,000 or so clones, 85% of which appear only once. The length of the CDR3 is 17 residues. V was clipped by 4 bases and J by 1 base; unmatched bases: 12. CDR1 SGHRS and CDR2 YFSETQ come from the germline V gene. The chain employs TRBV5-1 and TRBJ2-3; 7 bases fit TRBD1. Sequenced here: blood, sampled after dendritic cell vaccination. This TCR came from a human donor with glioblastoma. CDR3 protein: CASSRLQGSLGTDTQYF. The CDR3 region has the DNA TGCGCCAGCAGCCGATTACAGGGGAGCCTCGGCACAGATACGCAGTATTTT.